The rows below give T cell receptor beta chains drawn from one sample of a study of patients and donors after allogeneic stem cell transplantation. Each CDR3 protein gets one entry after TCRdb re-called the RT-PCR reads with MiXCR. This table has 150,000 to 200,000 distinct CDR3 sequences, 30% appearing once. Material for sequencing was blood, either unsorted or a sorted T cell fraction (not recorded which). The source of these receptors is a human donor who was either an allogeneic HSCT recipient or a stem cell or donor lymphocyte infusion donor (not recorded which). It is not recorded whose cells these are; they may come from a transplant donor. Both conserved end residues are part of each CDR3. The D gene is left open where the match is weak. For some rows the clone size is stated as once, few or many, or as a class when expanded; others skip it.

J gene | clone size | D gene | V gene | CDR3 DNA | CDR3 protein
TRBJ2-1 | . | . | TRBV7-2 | TGTGCCAGCAGCTTAGTACCCTACAATGAGCAGTTCTTC | CASSLVPYNEQFF
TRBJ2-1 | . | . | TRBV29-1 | TGCAGCGTTGATCGCTACCGCGGCGGGCTTGAGCAGTTCTTC | CSVDRYRGGLEQFF
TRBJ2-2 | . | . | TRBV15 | TGTGCCACCAGCAGCACGAACACCGGGGAGCTGTTTTTT | CATSSTNTGELFF
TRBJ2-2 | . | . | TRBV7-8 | TGTGCCAGCAGCTTATATCACCACACCGGGGAGCTGTTTTTT | CASSLYHHTGELFF
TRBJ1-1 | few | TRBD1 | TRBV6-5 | TGTGCCAGCAGTTCCAACCACAGGGGGAACACTGAAGCTTTCTTT | CASSSNHRGNTEAFF
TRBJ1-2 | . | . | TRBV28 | TGTGCCAGCAGTCGGAATACACTGGGCTATGGCTACACCTTC | CASSRNTLGYGYTF
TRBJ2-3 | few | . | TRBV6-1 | TGTGCCAGCAGTGATGCGGGCAGGGGCACAGATACGCAGTATTTT | CASSDAGRGTDTQYF
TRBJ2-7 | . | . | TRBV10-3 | TGTGCCATCAGTGGGGATGGGGCAGGCGAGCAGTACTTC | CAISGDGAGEQYF
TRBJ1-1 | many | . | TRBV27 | TGTGCCAGCAGTTTATATCCGGGCATGAACACTGAAGCTTTCTTT | CASSLYPGMNTEAFF
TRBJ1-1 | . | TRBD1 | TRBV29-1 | TGCAGCGTTGAAGAGACAGGGTCTGAAGCTTTCTTT | CSVEETGSEAFF
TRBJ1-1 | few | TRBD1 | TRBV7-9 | TGTGCCAGCAGCTTATACCCCGGACAGGGGGGAATGCGGACTGAAGCTTTCTTT | CASSLYPGQGGMRTEAFF
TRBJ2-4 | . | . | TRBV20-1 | TGCAGTGCTAGAGTCTCAGGGGACATTCAGTACTTC | CSARVSGDIQYF
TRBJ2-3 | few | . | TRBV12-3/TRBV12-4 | TGTGCCAGCAGGCGACAGGGGAGGGGCACAGATACGCAGTATTTT | CASRRQGRGTDTQYF
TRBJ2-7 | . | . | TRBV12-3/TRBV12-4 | TGTGCCAGCAGTTTAAGGCAGGAAAACTACGAGCAGTACTTC | CASSLRQENYEQYF
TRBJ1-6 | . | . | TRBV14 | TGTGCCAGCAGCCAAGTCTCTTCACCCCTCCACTTT | CASSQVSSPLHF
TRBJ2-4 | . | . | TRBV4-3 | TGCGCCAGCAGCCAAGATGGCGCGACCAAAAACATTCAGTACTTC | CASSQDGATKNIQYF
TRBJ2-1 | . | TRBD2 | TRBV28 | TGTGCCAGCAGGGGACTAGCGGGCAGCTCCTACAATGAGCAGTTCTTC | CASRGLAGSSYNEQFF
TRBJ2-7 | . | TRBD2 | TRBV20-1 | TGCAGTGCTGTTCCGATAGCGGGACCCTCCTACGAGCAGTACTTC | CSAVPIAGPSYEQYF
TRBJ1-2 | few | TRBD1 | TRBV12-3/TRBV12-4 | TGTGCCAGCAGTCCCGGACAGGGGGGACACTACACCTTC | CASSPGQGGHYTF
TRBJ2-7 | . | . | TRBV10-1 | TGCGCCAGCAGTGGCCCAGTTACTTGCTACGAGCAGTACTTC | CASSGPVTCYEQYF
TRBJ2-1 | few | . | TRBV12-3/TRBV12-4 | TGTGCCAGCAGTCCAACCGGGCCCCTCCAGCATGAGCAGTTCTTC | CASSPTGPLQHEQFF
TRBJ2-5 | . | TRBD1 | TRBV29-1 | TGCAGCGCCTGGCCCGGGACAGGGGATGAGACCCAGTACTTC | CSAWPGTGDETQYF
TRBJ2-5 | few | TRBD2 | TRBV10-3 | TGTGCCATCGCGAATCCGGGGACTAGCGGGGTCCAAGAGACCCAGTACTTC | CAIANPGTSGVQETQYF
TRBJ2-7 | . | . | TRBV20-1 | TGCAGTGCTAGGGGGGCGGGAAACGTGGACTACGAGCAGTACTTC | CSARGAGNVDYEQYF
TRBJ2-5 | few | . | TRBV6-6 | TGTGCCAGCTCAGTCCTGACGGTAGGAGAGACCCAGTACTTC | CASSVLTVGETQYF
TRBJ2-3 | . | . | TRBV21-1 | TGTGCCAGCAGCATGTCAGATACGCAGTATTTT | CASSMSDTQYF
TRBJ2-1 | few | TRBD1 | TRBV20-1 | TGCAGTGCTCAAATTGGACAGGGGAGGCTCAATGAGCAGTTCTTC | CSAQIGQGRLNEQFF
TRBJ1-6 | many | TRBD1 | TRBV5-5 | TGTGCCAGCAGCAGGGACAGGGGAAATTCACCCCTCCACTTT | CASSRDRGNSPLHF
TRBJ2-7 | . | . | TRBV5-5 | TGTGCCAGCAGCTTGTACTCGGGAGACAGGGTCCAAGAGCAGTACTTC | CASSLYSGDRVQEQYF
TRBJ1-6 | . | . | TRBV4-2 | TGTGCCAGCAGCCAAGATAGGGCCCAACCCGCTTTTCCCCTCCACTTT | CASSQDRAQPAFPLHF
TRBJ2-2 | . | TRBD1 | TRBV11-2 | TGTGCCAGCAGCACGGACAGGGGAGGAGGCGGGGAGCTGTTTTTT | CASSTDRGGGGELFF
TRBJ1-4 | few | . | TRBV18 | TGTGCCAGCTCACCAGGTTCCTCAGACGAAAAACTGTTTTTT | CASSPGSSDEKLFF
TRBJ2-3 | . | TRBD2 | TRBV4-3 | TGCGCCAGCAGCGGGCGGGGGCTAGCGGGAGATACGCAGTATTTT | CASSGRGLAGDTQYF
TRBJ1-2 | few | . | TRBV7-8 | TGTGCCAGCAGCCAAAACAACCCGACACGTCCTCCCTATGGCTACACCTTC | CASSQNNPTRPPYGYTF
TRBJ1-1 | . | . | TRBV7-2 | TGTGCCAGCAGCTTAGCCTTTGGTGGCACTGAAGCTTTCTTT | CASSLAFGGTEAFF
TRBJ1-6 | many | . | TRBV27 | TGTGCCAGCAGTCCCGGGACTGAGAATTCACCCCTCCACTTT | CASSPGTENSPLHF
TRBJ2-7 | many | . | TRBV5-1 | TGCGCCAGCAGCCGATGGGACCCCTACGAGCAGTACTTC | CASSRWDPYEQYF
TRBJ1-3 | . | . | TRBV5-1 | TGCGCCAGCAGCTTGGCCCTTTCCTTTAAGGGTGAAAACACCATATATTTT | CASSLALSFKGENTIYF
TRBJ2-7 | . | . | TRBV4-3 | TGCGCCAGCAGCCAAGCCACCCGGCCCACCTACGAGCAGTACTTC | CASSQATRPTYEQYF
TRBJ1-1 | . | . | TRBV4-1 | TGCGCCAGCCACCACCGGGGGGCGTCTGAAGCTTTCTTT | CASHHRGASEAFF
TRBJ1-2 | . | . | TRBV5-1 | TGCGCCAGCAGCTCGGCCACAGGGTACGCCTATGGCTACACCTTC | CASSSATGYAYGYTF
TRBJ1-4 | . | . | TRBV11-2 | TGTGCCAGCAGCTTAGGGGAGTCAGGAAAACTGTTTTTT | CASSLGESGKLFF
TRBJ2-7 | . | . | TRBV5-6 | TGTGCCAGCAGCCTAGCGACCTACGAGCAGTACTTC | CASSLATYEQYF
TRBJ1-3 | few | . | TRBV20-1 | TGCAGTGCTAGAGATGGACGGAGACTCACGGGGGACACCATATATTTT | CSARDGRRLTGDTIYF
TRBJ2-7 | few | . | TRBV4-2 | TGTGCCAGCAGCCAAGATTTAGTTTACGAGCAGTACTTC | CASSQDLVYEQYF
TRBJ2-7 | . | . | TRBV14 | TGTGCCAGCAGCCAAGCCTACGAGCAGTACTTC | CASSQAYEQYF
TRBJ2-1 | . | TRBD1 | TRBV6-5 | TGTGCCAGCGTAGTGACAGGGGGCATAGATGAGCAGTTCTTC | CASVVTGGIDEQFF
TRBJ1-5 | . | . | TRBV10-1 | TGCGCCAGCAGTCGCCGGTTAGGTGGGCCCCAGCATTTT | CASSRRLGGPQHF
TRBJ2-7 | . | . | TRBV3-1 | TGTGCCAGCAGCCAAGATCTACGTAGTAGCCTTGACGAGCAGTACTTC | CASSQDLRSSLDEQYF
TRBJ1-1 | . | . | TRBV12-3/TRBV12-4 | TGTGCCAGCAGTGCAGACAGGCTCCCGAACACTGAAGCTTTCTTT | CASSADRLPNTEAFF
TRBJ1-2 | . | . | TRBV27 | TGTGCCAGCAGTTTAGTCATACAAAGGGGACCCTATGGCTACACCTTC | CASSLVIQRGPYGYTF
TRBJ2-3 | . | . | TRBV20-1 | TGCAGTGCTAGATCCCTCACAGATACGCAGTATTTT | CSARSLTDTQYF
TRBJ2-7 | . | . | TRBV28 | TGTGCCAGCAGTTTAGGACAGATCGACGAGCAGTACTTC | CASSLGQIDEQYF